Listed below are T cell receptor beta chains from one sample, sequenced in a study of blood T cells in healthy people across ages. TCRdb redid the calling of the 5' RACE reads with MiXCR, one entry per CDR3 protein. Of 800,000 to 900,000 distinct CDR3 sequences in the sample, around two thirds were seen once. Sequenced material: blood. The receptors derive from a man aged 25 to 40 in good health. The CDR3 runs from the conserved cysteine through the conserved F or W. D genes are given only for firm matches. Clone size is shown for a subset of rows, as once, few, many or a class of expanded clone.

J: TRBJ1-1
D: NA
size: NA
V: TRBV7-2
CDR3: CASSLQTAAGTEAFF
DNA: TGTGCCAGCAGCTTACAGACAGCGGCCGGGACTGAAGCTTTCTTT

J: TRBJ2-5
D: NA
size: NA
V: TRBV20-1
CDR3: CSAEVFGETQYF
DNA: TGCAGTGCCGAGGTCTTCGGGGAGACCCAGTATTTC

J: TRBJ2-7
D: NA
size: NA
V: TRBV18
CDR3: CASSPGPVHSSYEQYF
DNA: TGTGCCAGCTCACCAGGACCGGTCCATAGCTCCTACGAGCAGTACTTC

J: TRBJ2-1
D: NA
size: NA
V: TRBV20-1
CDR3: CSARSGTFSYNEQFF
DNA: TGCAGTGCTAGGTCCGGGACTTTCTCCTACAATGAGCAGTTCTTC

J: TRBJ2-3
D: TRBD2
size: NA
V: TRBV12-3/TRBV12-4
CDR3: CASSPPGGDKYF
DNA: TGTGCCAGCAGTCCGCCTGGGGGGGATAAGTATTTT

J: TRBJ2-1
D: TRBD1
size: NA
V: TRBV7-3
CDR3: CASSYKGTGSASYNEQFF
DNA: TGTGCCAGCAGCTACAAGGGGACAGGGAGTGCCTCCTACAATGAGCAGTTCTTC

J: TRBJ2-5
D: NA
size: NA
V: TRBV11-1
CDR3: CAGSWHGETQYF
DNA: TGTGCCGGCAGCTGGCATGGTGAGACCCAGTACTTC

J: TRBJ1-5
D: NA
size: few
V: TRBV3-1
CDR3: CASSQDPGRNQPQHF
DNA: TGTGCCAGCAGCCAGGACCCTGGGCGCAATCAGCCCCAGCATTTT

J: TRBJ1-6
D: TRBD1
size: NA
V: TRBV25-1
CDR3: CASTPRGRSPLHF
DNA: TGTGCCAGCACTCCCAGGGGGCGGTCACCCCTCCACTTT

J: TRBJ2-1
D: NA
size: NA
V: TRBV4-2
CDR3: CASSQDHDRLNEQFF
DNA: TGTGCCAGCAGCCAAGATCACGACCGACTCAATGAGCAGTTCTTC

J: TRBJ2-7
D: TRBD1
size: NA
V: TRBV20-1
CDR3: CSAMTGGSYEQYF
DNA: TGCAGTGCCATGACAGGGGGGTCCTACGAGCAGTACTTC

J: TRBJ1-5
D: NA
size: NA
V: TRBV7-2
CDR3: CASSLVPGSGNQPQHF
DNA: TGTGCCAGCAGCTTAGTTCCGGGTTCTGGGAATCAGCCCCAGCATTTT

J: TRBJ2-1
D: TRBD1
size: NA
V: TRBV29-1
CDR3: CSVPQGSGSYNEQFF
DNA: TGCAGCGTTCCACAGGGGTCGGGCTCCTACAATGAGCAGTTCTTC

J: TRBJ2-7
D: NA
size: NA
V: TRBV6-5
CDR3: CASRRGEYATYEQYF
DNA: TGTGCCAGCAGAAGGGGGGAGTACGCCACCTACGAGCAGTACTTC

J: TRBJ2-3
D: NA
size: once
V: TRBV27
CDR3: CASSLGGVVPDTQYF
DNA: TGTGCCAGCAGTTTAGGCGGGGTCGTGCCAGATACGCAGTATTTT

J: TRBJ2-7
D: TRBD1
size: NA
V: TRBV7-2
CDR3: CASSSRTGSSYEQYF
DNA: TGTGCCAGCAGCTCCCGGACAGGGAGCTCCTACGAGCAGTACTTC

J: TRBJ2-1
D: NA
size: NA
V: TRBV20-1
CDR3: CSAHGGGASYNEQFF
DNA: TGCAGTGCCCATGGCGGGGGCGCCTCCTACAATGAGCAGTTCTTC

J: TRBJ2-7
D: NA
size: NA
V: TRBV19
CDR3: CASSISAGHEQYF
DNA: TGTGCCAGTAGTATCTCAGCCGGCCACGAGCAGTACTTC

J: TRBJ1-2
D: NA
size: few
V: TRBV29-1
CDR3: CSVEERGDGYGYTF
DNA: TGCAGCGTTGAAGAGAGAGGGGACGGCTATGGCTACACCTTC

J: TRBJ2-1
D: NA
size: NA
V: TRBV27
CDR3: CASSLWRYNEQFF
DNA: TGTGCCAGCAGTTTATGGCGCTACAATGAGCAGTTCTTC

J: TRBJ1-5
D: TRBD1
size: few
V: TRBV12-3/TRBV12-4
CDR3: CASSPGTGLSNQPQHF
DNA: TGTGCCAGCAGTCCCGGGACAGGCCTTAGCAATCAGCCCCAGCATTTT

J: TRBJ1-1
D: NA
size: NA
V: TRBV25-1
CDR3: CATVLRAEAFF
DNA: TGTGCCACCGTTCTTAGGGCTGAAGCTTTCTTT